The TCR beta chain described here comes from a study of blood T cell repertoires in COVID-19. Background on the study: Samples of COVID-19 (acute and convalescent) were obtained from the United States, Italy and Spain.

Clones were read by immunoSEQ multiplex PCR, and TCRdb kept only the in-frame ones, dropping some. The table shows some 140,000 clones, with roughly 80% occurring only once. V shed 2 bases, J shed 2 bases, and the junction held 15 bases outside the gene matches. The CDR3 loop spans 20 amino acids. Germline loops: CDR1 MNHEY, CDR2 SMNVEV (reference sequence). The receptor was isolated from a man older than 75 with acute or convalescent COVID-19. The chain couples TRBV27 to TRBJ2-3, with 11 bases that match TRBD2. Material: peripheral blood. For the CDR3, the DNA is TGTGCCAGCAGTTTACTTTCCAAGGGCCTAGCGGGGGGTAACACAGATACGCAGTATTTT. Protein product: CASSLLSKGLAGGNTDTQYF.